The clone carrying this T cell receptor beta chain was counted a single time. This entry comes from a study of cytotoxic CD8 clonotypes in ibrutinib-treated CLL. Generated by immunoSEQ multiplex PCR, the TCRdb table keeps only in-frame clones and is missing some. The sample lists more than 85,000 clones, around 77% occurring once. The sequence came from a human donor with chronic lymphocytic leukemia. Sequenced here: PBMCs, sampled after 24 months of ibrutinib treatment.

The CDR3 spells CASRRLAGQTDTQYF. The CDR3 region has the DNA TGTGCCAGCAGACGACTAGCGGGACAAACAGATACGCAGTATTTT. The chain has TRBV6-6 and TRBJ2-3, with 11 bases lining up with TRBD2. V was clipped by 6 bases and J by 3 bases; unmatched bases: 5. CDR1 is MNHNY and CDR2 is SVGAGI in the germline V gene (reference sequence). The CDR3 length is 15 residues.